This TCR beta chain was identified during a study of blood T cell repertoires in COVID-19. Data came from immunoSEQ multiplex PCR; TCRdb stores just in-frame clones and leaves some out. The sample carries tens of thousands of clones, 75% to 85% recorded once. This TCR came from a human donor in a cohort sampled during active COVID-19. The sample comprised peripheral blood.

The CDR3 is CASSAATTRVQYF. The CDR3, as DNA: TGTGCCAGCAGCGCGGCAACCACTAGGGTCCAGTACTTC. The chain couples TRBV7-3 to TRBJ2-5, with a possible D match to TRBD2 (5 bases). The CDR3 runs to 13 residues. Germline V gives CDR1 SGHTA, CDR2 FQGTGA. V was cut by 5 bases and J by 10 bases, with 17 bases left in between.